Following are 24 T cell receptor beta chains from one sample sequenced in a study of blood T cell repertoires in COVID-19. The repertoire was sequenced with immunoSEQ multiplex PCR; TCRdb's copy has only in-frame clones and lacks some. The table shows roughly 100,000 clones, with roughly 81% occurring only once. The source material was peripheral blood. The receptors derive from an older woman with acute or convalescent COVID-19.

As to this clone: The junction shows a germline mismatch at one end, possibly a read error. This sequence joins TRBV5-4 and TRBJ2-1; no clear D. From germline, CDR1 is SGHNT and CDR2 YYREEE (reference sequence). The CDR3 is 12 amino acids. The CDR3 DNA follows: TGTGCCAGCAGCTTGGACTACGATGAGCAGTTCTTC. Encoded protein: CASSLDYDEQFF.

The chain employs TRBV4-3 and TRBJ1-2; D remains unclear. Germline loops: CDR1 LGHNA, CDR2 YSLEER. V was shortened by 4 bases and J by 5 bases, with 14 bases between the two germline ends. The CDR3 is 14 amino acids. Here the CDR3 reads CASSRGSSEYGYTF. The CDR3, as DNA: TGCGCCAGCAGCCGAGGGTCTTCTGAGTATGGCTACACCTTC.

The rearrangement uses TRBV12-3 or TRBV12-4 and TRBJ1-1, with D perhaps TRBD1 (6 bases). The V and J ends lost 6 bases and 9 bases respectively, with 17 bases between them. The CDR3 is 13 amino acids. DNA of the CDR3: TGTGCCAGCAGAGTTGGGGGCGGTCAGAAAGCTTTCTTT. It codes for CASRVGGGQKAFF.

The V and J genes are TRBV15 and TRBJ2-7; 8 nucleotides align to TRBD1. Germline CDR1 reads LNHNV; CDR2 reads YYDKDF (reference sequence). This CDR3 is 15 amino acids long. The V segment lost 1 base and the J segment 2 bases; nucleotides outside the gene matches: 4. CDR3 sequence: CATSRADRGTYEQYF. CDR3 DNA sequence: TGTGCCACCAGCAGAGCTGACAGGGGTACCTACGAGCAGTACTTC.

The chain uses TRBV30 and TRBJ1-2, with 7 bases fitting TRBD1. With 2 bases clipped from V and 2 bases from J, the junction kept 2 bases outside the gene matches. Germline V gives CDR1 GTSNPN, CDR2 SVGIG (reference sequence). The CDR3 runs 13 residues. The CDR3 DNA reads as TGTGCCTGGAGTAGGGACAGAAACTATGGCTACACCTTC. Translated, it gives CAWSRDRNYGYTF.

The rearrangement links TRBV12-3 or TRBV12-4 to TRBJ1-1; D may be TRBD1 (6 bases). This CDR3 comprises 13 residues. V was cut by 1 base and J by 4 bases, with 7 bases left in between. The CDR3 DNA sequence: TGTGCCAGCAGTTTAGGGACAGTCACTGAAGCTTTCTTT. Amino acid sequence: CASSLGTVTEAFF.

The rearrangement joins TRBV9 to TRBJ2-3; D uncertain. Germline V CDR1 and CDR2: SGDLS, YYNGEE. The CDR3 is 14 amino acids. The V end lost 3 bases, the J end lost 2 bases, and 10 bases lay between the germline ends. CDR3 bases: TGTGCCAGCAGCGCTTCGGTCCACACAGATACGCAGTATTTT. This encodes CASSASVHTDTQYF.

The chain joins TRBV10-2 to TRBJ2-2, with a weak D call TRBD2 (5 bases). This CDR3 comprises 14 residues. CDR1 is WSHSY and CDR2 is SAAADI in the germline V gene. Trimming took off 7 bases at V and 2 bases at J, with 11 bases between the two ends. The CDR3 coding sequence is TGCGCCAGCACAAGAGGGTTCAACACCGGGGAGCTGTTTTTT. This translates into CASTRGFNTGELFF.

The V gene is TRBV5-4, the J gene TRBJ2-6, with 7 bases lining up with TRBD1. This CDR3 comprises 18 residues. CDR1 SGHNT and CDR2 YYREEE come from the germline V gene (reference sequence). V lost 0 bases to trimming and J lost 0 bases; unmatched junction nucleotides: 6. CDR3: CASSLAGQTTSGANVLTF. DNA of the CDR3: TGTGCCAGCAGCTTGGCGGGACAGACTACCTCTGGGGCCAACGTCCTGACTTTC.

The chain couples TRBV19 to TRBJ2-1; the match to TRBD2 covers 13 bases. Unmatched junction bases numbered 5, after V lost 3 bases and J lost 6 bases. The CDR3 consists of 16 residues. Germline V gives CDR1 LNHDA, CDR2 SQIVND (reference sequence). The CDR3 region has the DNA TGTGCCAGTAGTATCCCGACTAGCGGGGGGATCAATGAGCAGTTCTTC. It encodes CASSIPTSGGINEQFF.

This chain joins TRBV3-1 (or the pseudogene TRBV3-2) and TRBJ1-1, with 7 nucleotides matching TRBD1. V was pared by 3 bases and J by 8 bases, with 6 bases of the junction left unmatched. In germline, CDR1 is LGHDT, CDR2 YNNKEL (reference sequence). There are 13 residues in the CDR3. CDR3: CASSHWGDREAFF. DNA for the CDR3: TGTGCCAGCAGCCATTGGGGGGACAGAGAAGCTTTCTTT.

The table lists this clone with a few counts. The chain has TRBV7-9 and TRBJ2-7, with 11 bases identical to TRBD1. Germline V gives CDR1 SEHNR, CDR2 FQNEAQ (reference sequence). The V gene end was trimmed by 4 bases and the J gene end by 3 bases; junction bases not matched to a gene: 5. There are 15 residues in the CDR3. This chain's CDR3 is CASSYRDRGFYEQYF. In DNA, the CDR3 is TGTGCCAGCAGCTACCGGGACAGGGGGTTCTACGAGCAGTACTTC.

The chain joins TRBV7-8 to TRBJ2-5, with D perhaps matching TRBD2 (7 bases). Germline lookup yields CDR1 SGHVS and CDR2 FQNEAQ. The CDR3 totals 14 residues. Trimming removed 3 bases from V and 6 bases from J, with 14 bases in between. The CDR3 DNA is TGTGCCAGCAGCTTTGAGGGGGGGCCGAAGACCCAGTACTTC. Translating it yields CASSFEGGPKTQYF. Full variable domain (missing parts from reference TRBV7-8 and TRBJ2-5): GAGVSQSPRYKVAKRGQDVALRCDPISGHVSLFWYQQALGQGPEFLTYFQNEAQLDKSGLPSDRFFAERPEGSVSTLKIQRTQQEDSAVYLCASSFEGGPKTQYFGPGTRLLVL.

This chain connects TRBV29-1 to TRBJ1-1, with TRBD1 identical over 10 bases. CDR1 is SQVTM and CDR2 is ANQGSEA in the germline V gene. With V trimmed by 5 bases and J by 1 base, 1 base remained unmatched. The CDR3 has 13 residues. CDR3 region: CSVRTGGNTEAFF. In DNA, the CDR3 is TGCAGCGTTCGGACAGGGGGGAACACTGAAGCTTTCTTT.

This clone was counted between two and nine times. The rearrangement uses TRBV1 and TRBJ2-3; the table's D call, TRBD2, was not checked against the DNA. TRBV1 is recorded as a pseudogene. The length of the CDR3 is 20 residues. CDR3 region: CTSSQPPGTSGGLSTDTQYF. As DNA, the CDR3 is TGCACCAGCAGCCAACCCCCCGGGACTAGCGGGGGGCTTAGCACAGATACGCAGTATTTT.

The rearrangement links TRBV30 to TRBJ1-6; TRBD1 might be the D (6 bases). V lost 0 bases and J 6 bases, leaving 15 bases between the germline ends. The CDR3 is made up of 16 amino acids. CDR1 is GTSNPN, CDR2 SVGIG, per germline (reference sequence). The CDR3: CAWSVGGAGVNSPLHF. CDR3 nucleotide sequence: TGTGCCTGGAGTGTAGGGGGGGCCGGAGTTAATTCACCCCTCCACTTT.

Only a few counts were recorded for this clone. The rearrangement links TRBV7-2 to TRBJ1-2; D gene unclear. The CDR3 totals 14 residues. Germline CDR1 is SGHTA and CDR2 is FQGNSA. V gave up 1 base and J gave up 8 bases, with 14 bases separating them. The CDR3 spells CASSLEMGLGGYTF. CDR3 DNA: TGTGCCAGCAGCTTAGAGATGGGCCTTGGGGGCTACACCTTC.

J is TRBJ2-3 and V is TRBV5-1; no clear D gene. CDR3 length: 16 residues. V dropped 0 bases and J dropped 1 base, with 12 bases sitting between them. Germline V gene data show CDR1 as SGHRS and CDR2 as YFSETQ. The CDR3 coding sequence is TGCGCCAGCAGCTTGGACGCTTATCAGGGCACAGATACGCAGTATTTT. As protein: CASSLDAYQGTDTQYF.

This chain links TRBV6-2 or TRBV6-3 with TRBJ1-3; D call uncertain. Germline values: CDR1 MNHEY, CDR2 SVGEGT. V lost 5 bases to trimming and J lost 0 bases, with 8 bases between them. The CDR3 consists of 14 residues. CDR3 in amino acids: CASSEGLSGNTIYF. The CDR3 nucleotides read TGTGCCAGCAGTGAGGGCCTCTCTGGAAACACCATATATTTT.

This CDR3 reads CASSLDRARGSGYTF. In DNA, the CDR3 is TGTGCCAGCAGCCTAGACAGGGCGAGGGGGTCTGGCTACACCTTC. The V gene is TRBV6-5, the J gene TRBJ1-2; 7 bases are a match to TRBD1. The V gene end was trimmed by 6 bases and the J gene end by 7 bases; junction bases not matched to a gene: 14. In germline, CDR1 is MNHEY, CDR2 SVGAGI. This CDR3 is 15 amino acids long.

This rearrangement joins TRBV5-4 to TRBJ2-1, with 14 bases aligning to TRBD2. Trimming removed 4 bases from V and 8 bases from J; junction bases left unmatched: 5. CDR3 length: 15 residues. Germline V gene lookup returns CDR1 SGHNT and CDR2 YYREEE (reference sequence). The CDR3 DNA follows: TGTGCCAGCAGCCCCGGGACTAGCGGGAGCTATGAGCAGTTCTTC. It yields the protein CASSPGTSGSYEQFF.

J is TRBJ1-4 and V is TRBV28, with 7 bases aligning to TRBD1. V trimming: 6 bases; J trimming: 4 bases; junction bases outside the gene matches: 8. This CDR3 is 15 amino acids long. Germline V gene lookup returns CDR1 MDHEN and CDR2 SYDVKM. CDR3 protein: CASSAGTANNEKLFF. CDR3 sequence (DNA): TGTGCCAGCAGCGCTGGGACAGCGAATAATGAAAAACTGTTTTTT. The complete variable domain, with remaining parts taken from reference TRBV28 and TRBJ1-4, reads DVKVTQSSRYLVKRTGEKVFLECVQDMDHENMFWYRQDPGLGLRLIYFSYDVKMKEKGDIPEGYSVSREKKERFSLILESASTNQTSMYLCASSAGTANNEKLFFGSGTQLSVL.

The table lists this clone with a few counts. The chain recombines TRBV30 with TRBJ1-2; 7 nucleotides match TRBD1. Germline assignment: CDR1 GTSNPN and CDR2 SVGIG (reference sequence). The V segment lost 3 bases and the J segment 6 bases; nucleotides outside the gene matches: 7. CDR3 size: 13 residues. In DNA, the CDR3 is TGTGCCTGGAGAGGCAGGGGGGAAGATGGCTACACCTTC. Translated: CAWRGRGEDGYTF. Filled out from reference TRBV30 and TRBJ1-2, the complete variable domain reads SQTIHQWPATLVQPVGSPLSLECTVEGTSNPNLYWYRQAAGRGLQLLFYSVGIGQISSEVPQNLSASRPQDRQFILSSKKLLLSDSGFYLCAWRGRGEDGYTFGSGTRLTVV.

J is TRBJ2-7 and V is TRBV4-3; 8 bases are shared with TRBD2. Trimming removed 1 base from V and 0 bases from J; junction bases left unmatched: 5. Looked up from germline, CDR1 is LGHNA and CDR2 is YSLEER. CDR3 length equals 16 residues. The CDR3 DNA is TGCGCCAGCAGCCAAGGGACTGCGGGGGGCTCCTACGAGCAGTACTTC. Protein: CASSQGTAGGSYEQYF.